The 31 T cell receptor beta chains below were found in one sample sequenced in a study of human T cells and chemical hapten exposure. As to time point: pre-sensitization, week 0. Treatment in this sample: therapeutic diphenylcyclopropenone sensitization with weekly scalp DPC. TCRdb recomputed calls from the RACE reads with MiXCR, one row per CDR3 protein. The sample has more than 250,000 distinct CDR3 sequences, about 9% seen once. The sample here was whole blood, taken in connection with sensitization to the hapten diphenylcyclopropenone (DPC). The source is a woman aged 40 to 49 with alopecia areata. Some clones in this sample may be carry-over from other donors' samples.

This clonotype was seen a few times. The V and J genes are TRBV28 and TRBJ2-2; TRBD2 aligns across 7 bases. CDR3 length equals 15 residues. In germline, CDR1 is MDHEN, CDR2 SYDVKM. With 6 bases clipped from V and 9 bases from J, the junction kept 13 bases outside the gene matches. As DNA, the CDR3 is TGTGCCAGCAGCTTTAGCGGGTCCGGTCCCCGGGAGCTGTTTTTT. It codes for CASSFSGSGPRELFF.

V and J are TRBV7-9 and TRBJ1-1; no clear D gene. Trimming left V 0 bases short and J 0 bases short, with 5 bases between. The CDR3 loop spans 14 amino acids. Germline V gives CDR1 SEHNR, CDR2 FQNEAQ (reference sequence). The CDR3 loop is CASSLASVNTEAFF. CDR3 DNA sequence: TGTGCCAGCAGCTTAGCCAGCGTGAACACTGAAGCTTTCTTT.

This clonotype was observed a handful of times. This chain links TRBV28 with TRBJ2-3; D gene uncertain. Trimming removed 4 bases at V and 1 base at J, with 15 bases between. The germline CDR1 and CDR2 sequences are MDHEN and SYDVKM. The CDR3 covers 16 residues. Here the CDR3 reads CASSSIGLRGTDTQYF. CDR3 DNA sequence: TGTGCCAGCAGTTCGATAGGCCTTAGAGGCACAGATACGCAGTATTTT.

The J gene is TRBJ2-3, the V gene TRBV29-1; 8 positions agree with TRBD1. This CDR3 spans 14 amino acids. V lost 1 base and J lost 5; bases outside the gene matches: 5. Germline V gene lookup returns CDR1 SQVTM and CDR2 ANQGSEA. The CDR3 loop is CSVEGQGFVDTQYF. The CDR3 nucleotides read TGCAGCGTTGAAGGACAGGGGTTCGTAGATACGCAGTATTTT.

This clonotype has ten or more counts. In nucleotides, the CDR3 is TGTGCCAGCAGCGTAGGGTCAACTAATGAAAAACTGTTTTTT. It is translated as CASSVGSTNEKLFF. The V and J genes are TRBV9 and TRBJ1-4; D gene uncertain. The CDR3 is 14 amino acids. The germline V gene has CDR1 SGDLS and CDR2 YYNGEE. Trimming removed 0 bases from V and 0 bases from J, with 3 bases in between.

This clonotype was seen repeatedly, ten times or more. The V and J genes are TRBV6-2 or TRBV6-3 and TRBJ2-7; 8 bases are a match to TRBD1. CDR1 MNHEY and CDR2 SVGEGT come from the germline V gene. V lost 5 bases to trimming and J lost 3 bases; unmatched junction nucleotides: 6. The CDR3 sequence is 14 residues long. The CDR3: CASSTRTGSYEQYF. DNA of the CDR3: TGTGCCAGCAGTACCAGGACAGGGAGCTACGAGCAGTACTTC.

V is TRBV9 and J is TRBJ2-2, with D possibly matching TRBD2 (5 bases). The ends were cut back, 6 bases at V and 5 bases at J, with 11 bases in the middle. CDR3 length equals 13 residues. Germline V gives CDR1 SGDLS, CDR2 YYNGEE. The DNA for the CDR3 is TGTGCCAGCAACCCCCTAGCTACCGGGGAGCTGTTTTTT. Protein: CASNPLATGELFF.

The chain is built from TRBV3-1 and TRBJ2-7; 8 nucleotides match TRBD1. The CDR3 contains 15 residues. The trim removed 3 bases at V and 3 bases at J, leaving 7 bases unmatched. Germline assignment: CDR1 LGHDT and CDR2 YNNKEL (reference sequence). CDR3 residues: CASSHRTGIIYEQYF. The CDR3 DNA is TGTGCCAGCAGCCACAGGACAGGGATAATCTACGAGCAGTACTTC.

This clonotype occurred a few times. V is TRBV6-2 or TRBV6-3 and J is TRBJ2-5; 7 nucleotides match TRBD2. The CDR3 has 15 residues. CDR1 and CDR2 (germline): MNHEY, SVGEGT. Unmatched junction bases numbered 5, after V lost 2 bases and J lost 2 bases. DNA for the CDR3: TGTGCCAGCAGTTACGCGCGGGGGAATCAAGAGACCCAGTACTTC. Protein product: CASSYARGNQETQYF.

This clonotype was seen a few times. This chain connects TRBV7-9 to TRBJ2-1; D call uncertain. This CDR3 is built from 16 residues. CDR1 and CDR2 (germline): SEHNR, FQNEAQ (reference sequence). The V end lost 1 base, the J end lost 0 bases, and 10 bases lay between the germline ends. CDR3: CASSLGVSFSYNEQFF. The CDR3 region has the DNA TGTGCCAGCAGCTTAGGCGTGTCCTTCTCCTACAATGAGCAGTTCTTC.

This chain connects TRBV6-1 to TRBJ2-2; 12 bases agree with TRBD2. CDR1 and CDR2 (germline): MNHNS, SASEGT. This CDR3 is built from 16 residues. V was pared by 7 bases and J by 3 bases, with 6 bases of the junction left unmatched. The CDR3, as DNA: TGTGCCAGCACTCCACTAGCGGGGGGCTACACCGGGGAGCTGTTTTTT. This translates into CASTPLAGGYTGELFF.

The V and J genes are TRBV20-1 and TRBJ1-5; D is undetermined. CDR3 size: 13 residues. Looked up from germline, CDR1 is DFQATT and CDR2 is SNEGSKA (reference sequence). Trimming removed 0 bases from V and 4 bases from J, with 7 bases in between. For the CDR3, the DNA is TGCAGTGCTAGAGATGCAGCAAATCAGCCCCAGCATTTT. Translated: CSARDAANQPQHF.

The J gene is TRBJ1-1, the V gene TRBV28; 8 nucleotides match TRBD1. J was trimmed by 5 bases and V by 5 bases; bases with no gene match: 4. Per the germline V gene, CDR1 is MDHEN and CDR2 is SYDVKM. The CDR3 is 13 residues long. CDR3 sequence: CASSGQGETEAFF. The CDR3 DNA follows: TGTGCCAGCAGTGGACAGGGCGAGACTGAAGCTTTCTTT.

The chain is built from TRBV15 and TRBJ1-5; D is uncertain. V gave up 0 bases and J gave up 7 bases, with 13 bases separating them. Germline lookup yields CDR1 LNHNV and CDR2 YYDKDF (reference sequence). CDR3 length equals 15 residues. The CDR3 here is CATSRDSASWQPQHF. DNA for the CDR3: TGTGCCACCAGCAGAGATTCCGCAAGCTGGCAGCCCCAGCATTTT. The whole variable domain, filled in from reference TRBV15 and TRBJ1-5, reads DAMVIQNPRYQVTQFGKPVTLSCSQTLNHNVMYWYQQKSSQAPKLLFHYYDKDFNNEADTPDNFQSRRPNTSFCFLDIRSPGLGDTAMYLCATSRDSASWQPQHFGDGTRLSIL.

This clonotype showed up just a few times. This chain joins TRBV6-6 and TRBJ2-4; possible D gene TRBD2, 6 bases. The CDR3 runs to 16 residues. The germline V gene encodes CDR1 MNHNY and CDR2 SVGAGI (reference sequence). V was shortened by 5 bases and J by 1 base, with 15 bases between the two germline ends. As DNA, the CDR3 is TGTGCCAGCAGTGAACTAAAGGGAGGTGCCAAAAACATTCAGTACTTC. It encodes CASSELKGGAKNIQYF.

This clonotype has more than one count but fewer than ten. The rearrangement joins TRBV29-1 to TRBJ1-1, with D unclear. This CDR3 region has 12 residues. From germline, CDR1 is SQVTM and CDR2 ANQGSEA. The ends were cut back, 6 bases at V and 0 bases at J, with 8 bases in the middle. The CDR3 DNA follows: TGCAGCGTAAGATACATGAACACTGAAGCTTTCTTT. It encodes CSVRYMNTEAFF.

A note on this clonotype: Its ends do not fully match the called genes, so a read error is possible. CDR3: CSARKPGQESQYF. The CDR3, as DNA: TGCAGTGCTAGAAAGCCCGGGCAAGAGTCCCAGTACTTC. The J gene is TRBJ2-5, the V gene TRBV20-1; no reliable D call. The CDR3 spans 13 residues. The germline V gene encodes CDR1 DFQATT and CDR2 SNEGSKA (reference sequence).

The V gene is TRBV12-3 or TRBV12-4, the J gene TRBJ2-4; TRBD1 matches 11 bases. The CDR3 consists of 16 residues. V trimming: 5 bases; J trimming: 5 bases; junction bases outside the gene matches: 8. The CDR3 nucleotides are TGTGCCAGCAGTCGTTGGACAGGGGGCTCCGAAAACATTCAGTACTTC. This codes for CASSRWTGGSENIQYF.

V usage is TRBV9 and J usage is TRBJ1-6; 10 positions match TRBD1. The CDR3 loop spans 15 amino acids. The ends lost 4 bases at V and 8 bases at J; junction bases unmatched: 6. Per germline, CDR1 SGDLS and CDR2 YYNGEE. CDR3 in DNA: TGTGCCAGCAGCCCTCGACAGGGGGCGGATTCACCCCTCCACTTT. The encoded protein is CASSPRQGADSPLHF.

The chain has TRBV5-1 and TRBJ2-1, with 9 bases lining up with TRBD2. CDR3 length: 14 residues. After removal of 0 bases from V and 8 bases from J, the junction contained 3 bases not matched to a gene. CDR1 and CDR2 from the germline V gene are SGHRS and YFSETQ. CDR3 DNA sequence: TGCGCCAGCAGCTTGGGGACTAGCGTGGATGAGCAGTTCTTC. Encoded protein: CASSLGTSVDEQFF.

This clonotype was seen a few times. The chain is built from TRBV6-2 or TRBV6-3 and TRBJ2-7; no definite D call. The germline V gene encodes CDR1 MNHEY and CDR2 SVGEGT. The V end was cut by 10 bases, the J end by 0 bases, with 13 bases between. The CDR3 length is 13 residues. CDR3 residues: CAIRRSSSYEQYF. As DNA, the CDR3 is TGTGCCATCCGACGGAGCAGCTCCTACGAGCAGTACTTC.

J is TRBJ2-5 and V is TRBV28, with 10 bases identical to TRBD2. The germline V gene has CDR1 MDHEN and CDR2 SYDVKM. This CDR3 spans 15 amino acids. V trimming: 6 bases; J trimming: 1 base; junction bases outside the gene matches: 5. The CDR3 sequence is CASSSLAGGQETQYF. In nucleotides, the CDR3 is TGTGCCAGCAGCTCCTTAGCGGGGGGCCAAGAGACCCAGTACTTC.

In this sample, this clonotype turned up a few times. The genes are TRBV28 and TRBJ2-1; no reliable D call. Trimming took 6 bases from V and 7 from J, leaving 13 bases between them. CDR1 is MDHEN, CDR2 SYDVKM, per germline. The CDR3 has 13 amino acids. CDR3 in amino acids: CASRGSFYNEQFF. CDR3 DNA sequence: TGTGCCAGCAGGGGGTCTTTTTATAATGAGCAGTTCTTC. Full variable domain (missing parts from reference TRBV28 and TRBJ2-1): DVKVTQSSRYLVKRTGEKVFLECVQDMDHENMFWYRQDPGLGLRLIYFSYDVKMKEKGDIPEGYSVSREKKERFSLILESASTNQTSMYLCASRGSFYNEQFFGPGTRLTVL.

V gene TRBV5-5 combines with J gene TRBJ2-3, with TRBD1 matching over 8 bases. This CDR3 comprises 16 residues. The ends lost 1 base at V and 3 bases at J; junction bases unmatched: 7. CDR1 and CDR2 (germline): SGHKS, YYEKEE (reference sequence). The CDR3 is CASSLSGTGVTDTQYF. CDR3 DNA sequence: TGTGCCAGCAGCTTGTCCGGGACAGGTGTAACAGATACGCAGTATTTT. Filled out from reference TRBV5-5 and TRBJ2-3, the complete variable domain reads DAGVTQSPTHLIKTRGQQVTLRCSPISGHKSVSWYQQVLGQGPQFIFQYYEKEERGRGNFPDRFSARQFPNYSSELNVNALLLGDSALYLCASSLSGTGVTDTQYFGPGTRLTVL.

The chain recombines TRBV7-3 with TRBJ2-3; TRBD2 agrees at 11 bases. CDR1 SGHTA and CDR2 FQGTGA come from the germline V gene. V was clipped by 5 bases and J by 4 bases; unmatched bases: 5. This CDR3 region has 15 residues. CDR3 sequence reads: CASSQTSGSSDTQYF. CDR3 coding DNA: TGTGCCAGCAGCCAAACTAGCGGGAGCTCAGATACGCAGTATTTT.

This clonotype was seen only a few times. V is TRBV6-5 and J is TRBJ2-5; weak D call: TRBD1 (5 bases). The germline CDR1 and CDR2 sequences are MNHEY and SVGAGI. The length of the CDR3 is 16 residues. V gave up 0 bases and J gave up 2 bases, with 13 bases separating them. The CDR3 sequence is CASSYSAGMGQETQYF. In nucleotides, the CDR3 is TGTGCCAGCAGTTACTCGGCAGGGATGGGGCAAGAGACCCAGTACTTC.

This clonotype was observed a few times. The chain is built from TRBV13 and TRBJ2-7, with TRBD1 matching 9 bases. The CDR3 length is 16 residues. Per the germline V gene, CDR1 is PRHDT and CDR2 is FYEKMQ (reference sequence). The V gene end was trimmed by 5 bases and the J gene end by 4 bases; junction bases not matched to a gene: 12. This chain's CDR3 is CASSRTGTGIVYEQYF. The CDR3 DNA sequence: TGTGCCAGCAGCCGAACCGGGACAGGGATTGTTTACGAGCAGTACTTC.

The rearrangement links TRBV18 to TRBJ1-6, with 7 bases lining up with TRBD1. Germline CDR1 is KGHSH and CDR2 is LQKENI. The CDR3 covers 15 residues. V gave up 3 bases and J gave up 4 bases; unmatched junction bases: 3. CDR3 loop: CASSPQGVYNSPLHF. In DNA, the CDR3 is TGTGCCAGCTCACCCCAGGGGGTATATAATTCACCCCTCCACTTT.

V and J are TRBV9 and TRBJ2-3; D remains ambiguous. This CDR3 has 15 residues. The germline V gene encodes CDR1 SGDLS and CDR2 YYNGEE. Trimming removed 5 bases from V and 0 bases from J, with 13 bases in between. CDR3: CASRARGASTDTQYF. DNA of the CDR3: TGTGCCAGCAGGGCGAGAGGAGCTAGCACAGATACGCAGTATTTT.

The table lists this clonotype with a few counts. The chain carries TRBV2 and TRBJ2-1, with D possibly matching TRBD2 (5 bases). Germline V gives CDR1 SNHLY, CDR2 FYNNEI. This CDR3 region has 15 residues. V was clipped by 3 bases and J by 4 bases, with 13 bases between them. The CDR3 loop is CASSDRGGEYNEQFF. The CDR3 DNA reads TGTGCCAGCAGTGATCGAGGTGGGGAGTACAATGAGCAGTTCTTC.

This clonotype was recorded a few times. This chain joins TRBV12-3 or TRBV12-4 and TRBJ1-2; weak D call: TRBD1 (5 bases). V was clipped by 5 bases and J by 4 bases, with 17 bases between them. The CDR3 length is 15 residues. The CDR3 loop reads CASSPGGGNSYGYTF. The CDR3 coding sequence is TGTGCCAGCAGTCCAGGTGGGGGTAACTCCTATGGCTACACCTTC.